The clone carrying this TCR beta chain was recorded many times. The antigen remains unidentified. The data were taken from a study of cytomegalovirus exposure and HLA in healthy donors. Whole-study results and caveats: Information on immune exposure was restricted to one variable (CMV serostatus). An analysis was carried out at a later point. It showed that HLA-associated TCR beta chains were more clonally expanded than equally common non-associated chains. CMV antigen specificity of three CMV-associated chains was confirmed in vitro. It was assumed in the presence/absence analyses that sequencing depth was roughly uniform across donors.

13 Jbeta primers and 60 Vbeta primers were used for the PCR. Here immunoSEQ multiplex PCR was the method, and the copy in TCRdb shows in-frame clones only, minus some. The sample contains fewer than 100,000 clones, roughly 73% of which appear only once. Germline V gene lookup returns CDR1 SQVTM and CDR2 ANQGSEA. CDR3 length: 16 amino acids. The V and J ends lost 3 bases and 0 bases respectively, with 17 bases between them. This receptor was obtained from a male donor in good health and CMV-seropositive. The chain has TRBV29-1 and TRBJ1-1; no clear D. The sequenced sample was PBMCs. The CDR3 DNA sequence: TGCAGCGTTGATTTAAACCGGAACAGAGTGAACACTGAAGCTTTCTTT. Residues: CSVDLNRNRVNTEAFF.